The 14 T cell receptor beta chains listed next were all sequenced from one sample in a study of blood T cell repertoires in COVID-19. Using immunoSEQ multiplex PCR, the repertoire was profiled, and TCRdb retains in-frame clones only, with some absent. The data hold some 50,000 clones, with over 80% observed a single time. The sample taken for sequencing was peripheral blood. The receptors were sampled from a man at least 80 years old in a cohort sampled during active COVID-19.

V gene TRBV7-2 combines with J gene TRBJ2-2; maybe TRBD1 (6 bases). CDR1 and CDR2 from the germline V gene are SGHTA and FQGNSA. Trimming took 5 bases from V and 4 from J, leaving 11 bases between them. The length of the CDR3 is 14 residues. This CDR3 reads CASSPGDPTGELFF. DNA of the CDR3: TGTGCCAGCAGCCCAGGGGACCCCACCGGGGAGCTGTTTTTT.

This rearrangement joins TRBV28 to TRBJ1-2; a possible D gene is TRBD1 (6 bases). V was trimmed by 5 bases and J by 7 bases, leaving 8 bases between them. From germline, CDR1 is MDHEN and CDR2 SYDVKM. The CDR3 contains 11 residues. CDR3 nucleotide sequence: TGTGCCAGCAGTGGACAGCTTGGCTACACCTTC. It yields the protein CASSGQLGYTF.

The chain uses TRBV11-2 and TRBJ2-1; TRBD2 matches 13 bases. There are 18 residues in the CDR3. The junction had 7 bases not matched to a gene; V was cut back by 5 bases and J by 0 bases. Looked up from germline, CDR1 is SGHAT and CDR2 is FQNNGV. In DNA form, the CDR3 reads TGTGCCAGCAGCAAGCGGACTAGCGGGGGAGGCTCCTACAATGAGCAGTTCTTC. Protein sequence: CASSKRTSGGGSYNEQFF.

The V call is TRBV13, the J call TRBJ2-3, with TRBD2 identical over 9 bases. CDR1 is PRHDT, CDR2 FYEKMQ, per germline (reference sequence). CDR3 length: 15 residues. V lost 3 bases, J lost 3 bases, and 4 bases stayed unmatched. CDR3 bases: TGTGCCAGCAGCTTCGCGGGGGGGCCAACAGATACGCAGTATTTT. Its protein is CASSFAGGPTDTQYF. Complete variable domain (other parts from reference TRBV13 and TRBJ2-3): AAGVIQSPRHLIKEKRETATLKCYPIPRHDTVYWYQQGPGQDPQFLISFYEKMQSDKGSIPDRFSAQQFSDYHSELNMSSLELGDSALYFCASSFAGGPTDTQYFGPGTRLTVL.

The chain is built from TRBV19 and TRBJ1-5, with 7 nucleotides matching TRBD1. CDR3 length: 17 residues. Germline CDR1 LNHDA, CDR2 SQIVND (reference sequence). V dropped 4 bases and J dropped 7; count of bases not matched to a gene: 16. The CDR3 DNA reads as TGTGCCAGTAGTAGGGGACAGAGAGCCCTGGGTCCGCAGCCCCAGCATTTT. Translation gives CASSRGQRALGPQPQHF.

The chain uses TRBV5-1 and TRBJ1-3; D is possibly TRBD1 (5 bases). From germline, CDR1 is SGHRS and CDR2 YFSETQ. This CDR3 region has 15 residues. Trimming stripped 0 bases from V and 4 bases from J, with 11 bases between. CDR3 nucleotides: TGCGCCAGCAGCTTGGGCCAGGGTACGGGAAACACCATATATTTT. This sequence encodes CASSLGQGTGNTIYF. The full variable domain, its missing parts supplied by reference TRBV5-1 and TRBJ1-3, is KAGVTQTPRYLIKTRGQQVTLSCSPISGHRSVSWYQQTPGQGLQFLFEYFSETQRNKGNFPGRFSGRQFSNSRSEMNVSTLELGDSALYLCASSLGQGTGNTIYFGEGSWLTVV.

V and J are TRBV9 and TRBJ1-2; 7 nucleotides align to TRBD1. The CDR3 is 14 amino acids. Germline CDR1 and CDR2: SGDLS and YYNGEE. With 4 bases clipped from V and 5 bases from J, the junction kept 8 bases outside the gene matches. In DNA form, the CDR3 reads TGTGCCAGCAGCTACAGGACAGGCCCATATGGCTACACCTTC. Translation gives CASSYRTGPYGYTF.

The V and J genes are TRBV30 and TRBJ1-3, with D maybe TRBD1 (5 bases). V shed 1 base and J shed 3 bases, with 16 bases lying between them. Germline assignment: CDR1 GTSNPN and CDR2 SVGIG (reference sequence). The CDR3 runs to 16 residues. DNA for the CDR3: TGTGCCTGGAGTGGTTTAGCCGGGGGGTTTGGAAACACCATATATTTT. Residues: CAWSGLAGGFGNTIYF.

This clone appeared a single time. This sequence joins TRBV7-8 and TRBJ1-3; possible D gene TRBD1, 6 bases. Germline lookup yields CDR1 SGHVS and CDR2 FQNEAQ. Trimming took 5 bases from V and 0 from J, leaving 14 bases between them. This CDR3 is built from 16 residues. This CDR3 is CASSLRDTRSGNTIYF. DNA for the CDR3: TGTGCCAGCAGCCTCCGGGACACCCGCTCTGGAAACACCATATATTTT.

V usage is TRBV2 and J usage is TRBJ1-3; no clear D gene. This CDR3 contains 18 residues. The V end lost 1 base, the J end lost 2 bases, and 18 bases lay between the germline ends. Germline-derived CDR1 and CDR2 are SNHLY and FYNNEI. The DNA for the CDR3 is TGTGCCAGCAGTGAAGTCCTCGGGGAGGGTTTCCCTGGAAACACCATATATTTT. It yields the protein CASSEVLGEGFPGNTIYF.

The chain uses TRBV7-2 and TRBJ2-1, with a tentative D call TRBD2 (6 bases). V dropped 2 bases and J dropped 2 bases, with 10 bases sitting between them. The CDR3 length is 15 residues. Germline V CDR1 and CDR2: SGHTA, FQGNSA. The CDR3 is CASSLKGGTYNEQFF. As DNA, the CDR3 is TGTGCCAGCAGCTTAAAGGGAGGCACCTACAATGAGCAGTTCTTC.

The chain carries TRBV30 and TRBJ1-3, with D uncertain. Trimming took off 0 bases at V and 3 bases at J, with 6 bases between the two ends. This CDR3 is 13 amino acids long. Germline lookup yields CDR1 GTSNPN and CDR2 SVGIG (reference sequence). CDR3 protein: CAWSVSHGNTIYF. CDR3 bases: TGTGCCTGGAGTGTGTCACATGGAAACACCATATATTTT.

The chain links TRBV7-2 to TRBJ1-5; no definite D call. The germline V and J ends were trimmed by 3 bases and 5 bases, with 5 bases remaining between them. Germline V gives CDR1 SGHTA, CDR2 FQGNSA. This CDR3 has 12 residues. CDR3 loop: CASSLRDQPQHF. CDR3 nucleotide sequence: TGTGCCAGCAGCTTGAGGGATCAGCCCCAGCATTTT.

The CDR3 nucleotides read TGTGCCAGCAGTCCCCCCGGGACAGGGGGCTTTTACGAGCAGTACTTC. Its protein is CASSPPGTGGFYEQYF. The chain uses TRBV7-9 and TRBJ2-7, with 12 bases lining up with TRBD1. Trimming removed 6 bases from V and 4 bases from J; junction bases left unmatched: 10. This CDR3 comprises 16 residues. In germline, CDR1 is SEHNR, CDR2 FQNEAQ (reference sequence).